This T cell receptor (beta chain) was captured by sequencing in a study of blood T cell repertoires in COVID-19. Background on the study: Sites in the United States, Italy and Spain provided acute and convalescent COVID-19 samples.

Cohort placement rested on clinical history that participants reported themselves. Cohort 3 recovered donors had two negative PCRs, clearance, or symptom resolution. As originally analysed: Amplification of reference gene primers provided the estimated nucleated cell counts. Sequencing used immunoSEQ multiplex PCR; TCRdb keeps in-frame clones, though not all of them. Clonal size and the V and J genes are those of that table, whereas D and trimming came from the DNA. The table records 490,000 or so clones, about nine tenths of them present only once. The germline V gene encodes CDR1 SNHLY and CDR2 FYNNEI. V lost 8 bases to trimming and J lost 2 bases; unmatched junction nucleotides: 6. CDR3 length: 15 amino acids.

The rearrangement joins TRBV2 to TRBJ2-3, with 11 bases aligning to TRBD2. The sequenced sample consisted of PBMCs or T cells enriched from blood (not recorded which). This TCR came from an older woman who had recovered from COVID-19. CDR3 DNA sequence: TGTGCCAGCGGACAGACTAGCGGGGACACAGATACGCAGTATTTT. Translation gives CASGQTSGDTDTQYF.